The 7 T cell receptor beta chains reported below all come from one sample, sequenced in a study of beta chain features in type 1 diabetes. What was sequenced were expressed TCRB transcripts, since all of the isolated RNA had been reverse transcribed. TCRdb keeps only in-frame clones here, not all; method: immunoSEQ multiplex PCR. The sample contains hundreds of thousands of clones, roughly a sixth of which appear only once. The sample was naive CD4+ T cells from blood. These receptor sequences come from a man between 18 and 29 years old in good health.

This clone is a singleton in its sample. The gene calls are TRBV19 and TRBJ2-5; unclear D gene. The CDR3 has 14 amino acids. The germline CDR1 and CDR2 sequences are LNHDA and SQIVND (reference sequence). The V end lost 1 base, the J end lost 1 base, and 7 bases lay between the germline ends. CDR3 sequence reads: CASSIATVQETQYF. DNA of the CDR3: TGTGCCAGTAGTATAGCCACAGTCCAAGAGACCCAGTACTTC.

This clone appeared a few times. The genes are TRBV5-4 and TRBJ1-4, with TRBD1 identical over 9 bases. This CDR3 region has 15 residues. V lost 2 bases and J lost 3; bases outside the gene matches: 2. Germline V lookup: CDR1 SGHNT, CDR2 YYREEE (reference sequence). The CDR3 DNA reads TGTGCCAGCAGCTTCTGGACAGGGGCTAATGAAAAACTGTTTTTT. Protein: CASSFWTGANEKLFF.

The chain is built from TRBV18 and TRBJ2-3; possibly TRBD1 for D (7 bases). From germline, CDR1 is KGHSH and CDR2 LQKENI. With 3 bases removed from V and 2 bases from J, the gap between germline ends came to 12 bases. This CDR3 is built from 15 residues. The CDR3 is CASSPGRGDTDTQYF. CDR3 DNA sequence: TGTGCCAGCTCACCCGGCAGGGGGGACACAGATACGCAGTATTTT.

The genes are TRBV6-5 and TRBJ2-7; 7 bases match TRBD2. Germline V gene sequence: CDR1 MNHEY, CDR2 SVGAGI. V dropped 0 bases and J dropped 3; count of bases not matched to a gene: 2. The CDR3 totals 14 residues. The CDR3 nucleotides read TGTGCCAGCAGTTACTCAGCGGGGCTCTACGAGCAGTACTTC. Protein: CASSYSAGLYEQYF.

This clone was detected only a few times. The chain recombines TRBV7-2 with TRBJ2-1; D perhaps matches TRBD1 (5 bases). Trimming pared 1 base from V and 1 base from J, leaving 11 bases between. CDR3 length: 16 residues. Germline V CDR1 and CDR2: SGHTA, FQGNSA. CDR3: CASSLVSRTSYNEQFF. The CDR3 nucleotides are TGTGCCAGCAGCTTAGTGAGTAGGACATCCTACAATGAGCAGTTCTTC.

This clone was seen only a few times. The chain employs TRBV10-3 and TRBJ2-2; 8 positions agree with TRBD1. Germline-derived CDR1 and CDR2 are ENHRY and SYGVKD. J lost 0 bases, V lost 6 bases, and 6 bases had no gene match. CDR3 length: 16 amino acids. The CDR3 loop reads CAIRKPGQANTGELFF. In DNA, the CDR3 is TGTGCCATCAGAAAACCGGGACAGGCGAACACCGGGGAGCTGTTTTTT.

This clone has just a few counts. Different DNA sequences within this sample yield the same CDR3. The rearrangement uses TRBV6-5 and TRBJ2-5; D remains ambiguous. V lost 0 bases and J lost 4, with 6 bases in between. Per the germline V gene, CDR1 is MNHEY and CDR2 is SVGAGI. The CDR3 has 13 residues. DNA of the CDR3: TGTGCCAGCAGTTACTCACCCGGAGAGACCCAGTACTTC. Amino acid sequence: CASSYSPGETQYF.